The source of this T cell receptor (beta chain) is a study of T cells in Graves' hyperthyroidism and ophthalmopathy (dated by TCRdb to about 2019). Background for the entire study: Peripheral blood samples were taken at the time of initial diagnosis, prior to any treatment. To identify distinguishing TCR V-J signatures, a discovery cohort of 90 to 100 patients was used, comprising approximately 40 with Graves' ophthalmopathy and roughly 60 with stable Graves' hyperthyroidism. Whether ophthalmopathy could be predicted prospectively was tested in an independent validation cohort made up of under 20 hyperthyroidism patients plus 17 patients who later progressed to ophthalmopathy. The 100 discovery patients were randomly split 7:3 into training and test sets. The study also compared thyroid tissue and blood T-cell repertoires from 6 or 7 Graves' hyperthyroidism patients. Once sampling was done, hyperthyroidism patients were given methimazole at a starting dose of 30 mg daily, whereas ophthalmopathy patients were given high-dose intravenous methylprednisolone. The paper reports TCR Vbeta CDR3 sequencing of about 140 peripheral blood samples: some 41 ophthalmopathy, roughly 80 hyperthyroidism and 17 progressor patients. The paper as a whole reports these results and caveats: In validation, the model predicted progression to ophthalmopathy with roughly 70% sensitivity and approximately 72% specificity, a median of about 6.7 months before onset. A 13 V-J signature model separated ophthalmopathy from stable hyperthyroidism, with 87.88% sensitivity and 81.08% specificity in cross-validation and 80%/75% in testing. No statistical method was used to fix the sample size in advance, and group allocation was not hidden from the investigators. Most expanded thyroid clonotypes (frequency above 0.001) were also detected in blood, a finding suggesting that blood repertoires may reflect thyroid immune responses.

This clonotype was seen a handful of times. No cognate antigen has been identified for it. No base quality information exists; no much larger clone differs at one position. Measured from the cysteine to the phenylalanine, the CDR3 is 15 residues long. Only the CDR3 DNA is retained, 45 bases long and in frame from the first base. Looking up the germline V gene (reference sequence) yields CDR1 DFQATT and CDR2 SNEGSKA. At the junction V is shortened by 6 bases and J by 6 bases; bases outside the gene matches: 16. Graves' hyperthyroidism was defined as stable when no progression to ophthalmopathy occurred over 18 months of follow-up. The hyperthyroidism patients were between 18 and 65 years old and newly diagnosed, with a disease duration of less than 2 months. Patients with uncontrolled infections, other autoimmune diseases, pregnancy or lactation were excluded. Diagnoses were established on the basis of clinical symptoms, serum thyroxine and TRAb, thyroid ultrasound, and orbital computed tomography. Ficoll-Paque density gradient centrifugation was used to isolate PBMCs from 8 to 10 ml of fresh peripheral blood. Trizol reagent was used to extract total RNA, and RNA quality was then checked on an Agilent 2100 Bioanalyzer.

The TCR beta CDR3 regions were amplified from RNA transcripts. The first round of RT-PCR for the TCR CDR3 was performed with the HTBI primer set and the Qiagen OneStep RT-PCR kit. Libraries were constructed in a second round of multiplex PCR, after which size selection and purification were carried out. The libraries were sequenced on an Illumina HiSeq2000 using paired-end 100 bp reads. As for the authors' bioinformatics: SOAPnuke was used to process the raw data, with reads discarded if the reads contained adapters or uncalled bases, had a mean Phred below 15, or lacked an exact constant-primer or identifier match. High-quality paired reads were merged with COPE v1.2.5, and unique nucleotide sequences were defined as clonotypes. MiTCR v1.1 was used to align clonotypes to the IMGT TRBV, TRBD and TRBJ reference segments. The analysis was restricted to V-J combinations with a frequency above 0.0001, which together covered about 99% of the repertoires. The TCS score was defined as the ratio of F50 (clonal expansion) to E x V (chaos), calculated using BLOSUM62-based TCRdist between CDR3 peptides within each V-J. Welch's t-statistics and random forest reduced roughly 540 V-J features to around 14, which were used in a naive Bayes classifier (R e1071). In TCRdb, the public reads were trimmed at Q25 with fastp and aligned with MiXCR, with productive beta chains retained. Rows are combined by CDR3 protein, so each entry shows the most common genes and DNA. TCRdb's processing, not the study's, gives the V and J calls here. In all, the sample holds around 690,000 distinct CDR3 sequences, and around 16% of those were seen once. Roughly a sixth of the sample is taken by the ten largest.

Rearrangement joined TRBV20-1 to TRBJ2-7; the central 8 bases match TRBD1. The specimen sequenced was blood. This TCR was recovered from a man between 50 and 59 years old with Graves' hyperthyroidism. The nucleotides are TGCAGTGCAAGTTCCACAGGGGGTGCCCAAGGCGAGCAGTACTTC. Translation gives CSASSTGGAQGEQYF.